Following are 11 T cell receptor beta chains from one sample sequenced in a study of T cell responses to AZD1222 COVID-19 vaccine (dated by TCRdb to about 2021). The library was obtained by the immunoSEQ multiplex PCR assay. TCRdb carries this immuneACCESS record with in-frame sequences only. Its versions omit some clonotypes, under half of them owing to an unresolved V gene in the studies checked, with the rest unexplained. Here the sample has about 34,000 clones; about 80% occur a single time. Roughly 4% of the sample is held by the ten biggest clonotypes. The sample's time point label, decoded: about 28 days (+/-7) after the second vaccine dose. The source was peripheral blood, collected 28 days after the second AZD1222 dose. The receptors shown here come from an adult who received the AZD1222 COVID-19 vaccine.

The J gene is TRBJ2-3, the V gene TRBV10-1; tentative D call: TRBD2 (6 bases). V was pared by 3 bases and J by 6 bases, with 10 bases between. Germline values: CDR1 WNHNN, CDR2 SYGVQD (reference sequence). This CDR3 contains 13 residues. CDR3 loop: CASSDASVDTQYF. The CDR3 DNA sequence: TGCGCCAGCAGTGATGCTAGCGTGGATACGCAGTATTTT.

V and J are TRBV2 and TRBJ1-5, with TRBD1 as a possible D gene (5 bases). The CDR3 consists of 14 residues. V was pared by 6 bases and J by 0 bases, with 9 bases between. The germline V gene has CDR1 SNHLY and CDR2 FYNNEI. CDR3 in amino acids: CASRQDPSNQPQHF. In nucleotides, the CDR3 is TGTGCCAGCAGACAGGACCCTAGCAATCAGCCCCAGCATTTT.

The rearrangement joins TRBV3-1 (or the pseudogene TRBV3-2) to TRBJ2-1; D gene ambiguous. Germline V gives CDR1 LGHDT, CDR2 YNNKEL (reference sequence). The CDR3 contains 13 residues. V lost 4 bases and J 0 bases, leaving 4 bases between the germline ends. The CDR3 nucleotides read TGTGCCAGCAGCCGTTTCTCCTACAATGAGCAGTTCTTC. This codes for CASSRFSYNEQFF.

V is TRBV24-1 and J is TRBJ1-3, with D possibly TRBD1 on 5 matching bases. Trimming pared 5 bases from V and 9 bases from J, leaving 13 bases between. The CDR3 contains 13 residues. Germline V gene data show CDR1 as KGHDR and CDR2 as SFDVKD. The CDR3 reads CATSGEGPGTIYF. As DNA, the CDR3 is TGTGCCACCAGTGGGGAGGGACCGGGCACCATATATTTT.

The rearrangement joins TRBV29-1 to TRBJ2-5; 7 positions match TRBD1. V dropped 4 bases and J dropped 0; count of bases not matched to a gene: 11. CDR3 length: 16 residues. Germline values: CDR1 SQVTM, CDR2 ANQGSEA. The CDR3 protein is CSVGPPPGGYQETQYF. The CDR3 DNA reads TGCAGCGTTGGACCCCCCCCAGGGGGTTACCAAGAGACCCAGTACTTC.

This chain connects TRBV7-2 to TRBJ2-3, with TRBD2 matching over 8 bases. CDR1 and CDR2 (germline): SGHTA, FQGNSA. The length of the CDR3 is 14 residues. The junction had 9 bases not matched to a gene; V was cut back by 6 bases and J by 7 bases. The CDR3 here is CASSTGLGYYTQYF. Written as DNA, the CDR3 is TGTGCCAGCAGTACGGGACTAGGCTATTATACGCAGTATTTT.

The CDR3 bases are TGCAGCGCCGGACAGGAATGGGGCTACACCTTC. This gives the protein CSAGQEWGYTF. This chain joins TRBV29-1 and TRBJ1-2; 7 bases match TRBD1. V gave up 7 bases and J gave up 8 bases; unmatched junction bases: 7. The CDR3 has 11 amino acids. Germline CDR1 reads SQVTM; CDR2 reads ANQGSEA.

The chain couples TRBV3-1 (or the pseudogene TRBV3-2) to TRBJ2-5; TRBD2 matches 14 bases. Germline assignment: CDR1 LGHDT and CDR2 YNNKEL (reference sequence). V gave up 4 bases and J gave up 4 bases; unmatched junction bases: 8. The CDR3 has 17 residues. CDR3 amino acids: CASSRTGTSGRGETQYF. The CDR3 bases are TGTGCCAGCAGCCGAACCGGGACTAGCGGGAGAGGAGAGACCCAGTACTTC.

V usage is TRBV7-2 and J usage is TRBJ2-3; 8 nucleotides line up with TRBD2. Per the germline V gene, CDR1 is SGHTA and CDR2 is FQGNSA. CDR3 length equals 16 residues. The V and J ends lost 5 bases and 0 bases, in that order; junction bases with no gene match: 7. DNA of the CDR3: TGTGCCAGCAGCCATAGTGCTAGCGGGAGCACAGATACGCAGTATTTT. It codes for CASSHSASGSTDTQYF.

This clone has a handful of counts. The chain is built from TRBV9 and TRBJ1-6; 9 nucleotides agree with TRBD1. The trim removed 0 bases at V and 7 bases at J, leaving 2 bases unmatched. The CDR3 length is 15 residues. The germline gives CDR1 SGDLS, CDR2 YYNGEE. In nucleotides, the CDR3 is TGTGCCAGCAGCGTAGGCGACAGGGGGAATTCACCCCTCCACTTT. It codes for CASSVGDRGNSPLHF.

J is TRBJ1-1 and V is TRBV7-9, with D possibly matching TRBD1 (5 bases). V shed 5 bases and J shed 5 bases, with 12 bases lying between them. There are 13 residues in the CDR3. Germline loops: CDR1 SEHNR, CDR2 FQNEAQ (reference sequence). DNA of the CDR3: TGTGCCAGCAGCAGGGGCTTGGGAACTGAAGCTTTCTTT. This encodes CASSRGLGTEAFF.